Each of the 32 T cell receptor beta chains below was sequenced from the same sample in a study of T cell repertoires in cytomegalovirus infection. TCRdb re-called the reads through MiXCR, storing one row per CDR3 protein. The sample lists approximately 200,000 distinct CDR3 sequences; over 20% were seen once. Material for sequencing was CD8+ T cells from PBMCs. These receptors were taken from a human donor in good health (CMV status not recorded). Some clones in this sample may be carry-over from other donors' samples.

This clonotype was detected ten times or more. The chain recombines TRBV2 with TRBJ2-1; TRBD2 is a possible D gene (5 bases). Germline-derived CDR1 and CDR2 are SNHLY and FYNNEI. Trimming pared 6 bases from V and 8 bases from J, leaving 11 bases between. This CDR3 comprises 12 residues. Here the CDR3 DNA reads TGTGCCAGCAGGGATTTGAGGGATGAGCAGTTCTTC. This gives the protein CASRDLRDEQFF.

This clonotype was recorded a few times. V and J are TRBV28 and TRBJ1-5; D is unresolved. The V end was cut by 6 bases, the J end by 0 bases, with 6 bases between. The germline CDR1 and CDR2 sequences are MDHEN and SYDVKM. The CDR3 is made up of 13 amino acids. The DNA of the CDR3 is TGTGCCAGCAGGGACGGTAGCAATCAGCCCCAGCATTTT. Residues: CASRDGSNQPQHF.

This clonotype showed up many times. The chain recombines TRBV25-1 with TRBJ1-6; D not certain. Trimming cost V 2 bases and J 10 bases, with 18 bases left between them. Germline V gene data show CDR1 as MGHDK and CDR2 as SYGVNS. The CDR3 runs 16 residues. CDR3 sequence reads: CASSETTRQVRSPLHF. CDR3 bases: TGTGCCAGCAGTGAAACCACCCGCCAGGTTCGCTCACCCCTCCACTTT.

This clonotype was seen a handful of times. The V call is TRBV28, the J call TRBJ1-5, with 9 bases lining up with TRBD1. Germline trimming cut 3 bases from V and 0 bases from J; bases unmatched to any gene: 9. The germline V gene encodes CDR1 MDHEN and CDR2 SYDVKM. The CDR3 totals 18 residues. CDR3 sequence (DNA): TGTGCCAGCAGTTTGTCCGGACAGGGGATCTATAGCAATCAGCCCCAGCATTTT. It codes for CASSLSGQGIYSNQPQHF. Filled out from reference TRBV28 and TRBJ1-5, the complete variable domain reads DVKVTQSSRYLVKRTGEKVFLECVQDMDHENMFWYRQDPGLGLRLIYFSYDVKMKEKGDIPEGYSVSREKKERFSLILESASTNQTSMYLCASSLSGQGIYSNQPQHFGDGTRLSIL.

The chain uses TRBV28 and TRBJ2-7; possibly TRBD1 for D (7 bases). V was shortened by 7 bases and J by 3 bases, with 10 bases between the two germline ends. This CDR3 has 12 residues. CDR1 is MDHEN, CDR2 SYDVKM, per germline. The CDR3 loop is CASNQGGYEQYF. Written as DNA, the CDR3 is TGTGCCAGCAACCAGGGGGGCTACGAGCAGTACTTC. The complete variable domain, with remaining parts taken from reference TRBV28 and TRBJ2-7, reads DVKVTQSSRYLVKRTGEKVFLECVQDMDHENMFWYRQDPGLGLRLIYFSYDVKMKEKGDIPEGYSVSREKKERFSLILESASTNQTSMYLCASNQGGYEQYFGPGTRLTVT.

This chain connects TRBV29-1 to TRBJ1-4; 10 nucleotides align to TRBD1. CDR3 length: 12 amino acids. CDR1 and CDR2 from the germline V gene are SQVTM and ANQGSEA. Here the CDR3 DNA reads TGCTGCGCCGGGACAGGGGTTGAAAAACTGTTTTTT. It encodes CCAGTGVEKLFF. The full variable domain, completed using reference TRBV29-1 and TRBJ1-4, is SAVISQKPSRDICQRGTSLTIQCQVDSQVTMMFWYRQQPGQSLTLIATANQGSEATYESGFVIDKFPISRPNLTFSTLTVSNMSPEDSSIYLCCAGTGVEKLFFGSGTQLSVL.

V is TRBV20-1 and J is TRBJ2-7; TRBD1 is a possible D gene (6 bases). The CDR3 contains 14 residues. Trimming left V 6 bases short and J 2 bases short, with 17 bases between. From germline, CDR1 is DFQATT and CDR2 SNEGSKA (reference sequence). CDR3 loop: CSAPEVGAAYEQYF. The DNA for the CDR3 is TGCAGTGCCCCGGAAGTGGGGGCCGCCTACGAGCAGTACTTC.

The chain couples TRBV9 to TRBJ1-2, with D possibly matching TRBD1 (6 bases). Per germline, CDR1 SGDLS and CDR2 YYNGEE. V was pared by 0 bases and J by 0 bases, with 9 bases between. The CDR3 totals 15 residues. As DNA, the CDR3 is TGTGCCAGCAGCGTAGAACAGGGTACTAACTATGGCTACACCTTC. Translated: CASSVEQGTNYGYTF.

This clonotype came up many times. The chain joins TRBV7-2 to TRBJ1-2; tentative D call: TRBD1 (5 bases). The CDR3 contains 15 residues. Trimming stripped 5 bases from V and 4 bases from J, with 17 bases between. CDR1 is SGHTA, CDR2 FQGNSA, per germline. The CDR3 spells CASSLLTDSSYGYTF. The CDR3 nucleotides are TGTGCCAGCAGCCTCCTGACAGATTCTAGCTATGGCTACACCTTC.

This clonotype was seen a handful of times. This chain connects TRBV6-2 or TRBV6-3 to TRBJ2-5; TRBD1 matches 8 bases. The V gene end was trimmed by 6 bases and the J gene end by 2 bases; junction bases not matched to a gene: 5. The germline V gene encodes CDR1 MNHEY and CDR2 SVGEGT. CDR3 size: 14 residues. CDR3 DNA: TGTGCCAGCAGGCGAGACAGGGGTCAAGAGACCCAGTACTTC. This codes for CASRRDRGQETQYF.

This clonotype has a count of ten or more. At one end the junction does not follow the germline gene, possibly because of a read error. CDR3 loop: CASSPEPGQALF. CDR3 in DNA: TGTGCCAGCAGCCCGGAGCCGGGACAGGCCCTCTTC. The genes are TRBV7-8 and TRBJ2-7; 8 positions match TRBD1. The CDR3 extends over 12 amino acids. The germline V gene encodes CDR1 SGHVS and CDR2 FQNEAQ.

The rearrangement uses TRBV7-9 and TRBJ2-6; no definite D call. Germline V gene data show CDR1 as SEHNR and CDR2 as FQNEAQ (reference sequence). This CDR3 region has 15 residues. V lost 5 bases, J lost 2 bases, and 10 bases lay in between. Written as DNA, the CDR3 is TGTGCCAGCAGCCCCCTCGAGGCTGGGGCCAACGTCCTGACTTTC. Its translation is CASSPLEAGANVLTF.

This clonotype was found a few times. The chain is built from TRBV2 and TRBJ1-2, with TRBD1 matching 7 bases. Germline values: CDR1 SNHLY, CDR2 FYNNEI. V was clipped by 7 bases and J by 4 bases; unmatched bases: 9. This CDR3 is built from 14 residues. In nucleotides, the CDR3 is TGTGCCAGCAATTTAGGACAGGACGCCTATGGCTACACCTTC. Translating it yields CASNLGQDAYGYTF.

This chain joins TRBV28 and TRBJ1-4; possible D gene TRBD1, 5 bases. The CDR3 consists of 15 residues. Germline V lookup: CDR1 MDHEN, CDR2 SYDVKM. V lost 2 bases, J lost 5 bases, and 12 bases lay in between. CDR3: CASSLLVRANEKLFF. The CDR3 bases are TGTGCCAGCAGTTTACTTGTCAGGGCCAATGAAAAACTGTTTTTT.

This clonotype was seen many times. CDR3: CASSFLGPREQFF. The DNA for the CDR3 is TGTGCCAGCAGCTTTCTGGGGCCGAGGGAGCAGTTCTTC. J is TRBJ2-1 and V is TRBV7-2; D might be TRBD1 (5 bases). Trimming removed 3 bases at V and 10 bases at J, with 13 bases between. This CDR3 has 13 residues. Germline CDR1 and CDR2: SGHTA and FQGNSA.

This chain links TRBV5-5 with TRBJ1-1; D not certain. Germline lookup yields CDR1 SGHKS and CDR2 YYEKEE (reference sequence). This CDR3 comprises 14 residues. V was pared by 6 bases and J by 0 bases, with 12 bases between. The CDR3 is CASISAGLNTEAFF. The CDR3 DNA sequence: TGTGCCAGCATCTCTGCTGGACTGAACACTGAAGCTTTCTTT.

The V gene is TRBV6-5, the J gene TRBJ2-7, with a weak D call TRBD1 (5 bases). The CDR3 extends over 13 amino acids. Germline CDR1 MNHEY, CDR2 SVGAGI. The CDR3 nucleotides read TGTGCTTCGCTAGGGGTAGGGGACTACGAGCAGTACTTC. Its translation: CASLGVGDYEQYF.

This clonotype was recorded a few times. This chain's CDR3 is CASSPPAGGPMGEQFF. CDR3 DNA: TGTGCCAGCAGCCCGCCAGCGGGGGGGCCTATGGGTGAGCAGTTCTTC. V usage is TRBV7-9 and J usage is TRBJ2-1, with 10 bases that match TRBD2. Germline loops: CDR1 SEHNR, CDR2 FQNEAQ (reference sequence). Trimming took 5 bases from V and 9 from J; bases not matched to a gene: 13. The CDR3 is 16 amino acids. Combining the CDR3 with reference TRBV7-9 and TRBJ2-1 gives the whole variable domain DTGVSQNPRHKITKRGQNVTFRCDPISEHNRLYWYRQTLGQGPEFLTYFQNEAQLEKSRLLSDRFSAERPKGSFSTLEIQRTEQGDSAMYLCASSPPAGGPMGEQFFGPGTRLTVL.

The rearrangement joins TRBV5-1 to TRBJ2-5; 8 bases agree with TRBD2. The junction had 12 bases not matched to a gene; V was cut back by 4 bases and J by 4 bases. The CDR3 runs to 16 residues. Germline V gives CDR1 SGHRS, CDR2 YFSETQ. The CDR3 nucleotides are TGCGCCAGCAGCCCCGAGGGCGGGGGGCTCTTAGAGACCCAGTACTTC. This gives the protein CASSPEGGGLLETQYF.

This clonotype was seen just once. The CDR3 DNA is TGTGCCAGCAACCTTGGACAGGGGAACACTGAAGCTTTCTTT. Protein sequence: CASNLGQGNTEAFF. V usage is TRBV7-2 and J usage is TRBJ1-1; 8 nucleotides align to TRBD1. V dropped 7 bases and J dropped 1; count of bases not matched to a gene: 5. Germline CDR1 is SGHTA and CDR2 is FQGNSA. The CDR3 spans 14 residues.

The chain links TRBV12-3 or TRBV12-4 to TRBJ2-3; D remains unclear. The length of the CDR3 is 12 residues. The ends were cut back, 5 bases at V and 4 bases at J, with 7 bases in the middle. CDR3 coding DNA: TGTGCCAGCAGTAGGCCCCCAGATACGCAGTATTTT. Protein: CASSRPPDTQYF.

Only one count was recorded for this clonotype. The V and J genes are TRBV4-1 and TRBJ2-3, with D possibly being TRBD2 (5 bases). Germline values: CDR1 MGHRA, CDR2 YSYEKL. The CDR3 runs 16 residues. V was trimmed by 2 bases and J by 3 bases, leaving 15 bases between them. CDR3 in amino acids: CASSQSGSAVTDTQYF. The DNA of the CDR3 is TGCGCCAGCAGCCAATCGGGATCCGCCGTGACAGATACGCAGTATTTT.

A note on this clonotype: Possible read error: a much larger clone is one base away. The genes are TRBV12-3 or TRBV12-4 and TRBJ1-1; D gene unclear. This CDR3 region has 14 residues. The CDR3 loop is CASSVTGMNAEAFF. Here the CDR3 DNA reads TGTGCCAGCAGTGTAACGGGGATGAACGCTGAAGCTTTCTTT.

This clonotype was seen only a few times. The gene calls are TRBV5-4 and TRBJ2-5; D gene uncertain. V gave up 4 bases and J gave up 4 bases, with 8 bases separating them. Per germline, CDR1 SGHNT and CDR2 YYREEE (reference sequence). The CDR3 spans 12 residues. CDR3 region: CASSTSLETQYF. The CDR3 DNA follows: TGTGCCAGCAGCACCTCGTTAGAGACCCAGTACTTC.

The genes are TRBV5-6 and TRBJ2-1, with no clear D. Trimming left V 2 bases short and J 6 bases short, with 6 bases between. The CDR3 sequence is 12 residues long. The germline CDR1 and CDR2 sequences are SGHDT and YYEEEE. CDR3 bases: TGTGCCAGCAGCTTCCAAAGCAATGAGCAGTTCTTC. It is translated as CASSFQSNEQFF.

This clonotype was recorded at least ten times. The CDR3 nucleotides read TGTGCCAGCAGCGTCGAGACTCACACCGGGGAGCTGTTTTTT. It translates to CASSVETHTGELFF. The chain links TRBV11-1 to TRBJ2-2, with unresolved D. CDR3 length: 14 residues. V was shortened by 5 bases and J by 3 bases, with 10 bases between the two germline ends. Germline V lookup: CDR1 SGHAT, CDR2 FQDESV (reference sequence).

The chain employs TRBV7-2 and TRBJ2-3, with D maybe TRBD1 (6 bases). Trimming left V 5 bases short and J 3 bases short, with 18 bases between. The CDR3 spans 16 residues. From germline, CDR1 is SGHTA and CDR2 FQGNSA. The CDR3 bases are TGTGCCAGCAGCGCCGAAACAGGGAAGCTAACAGATACGCAGTATTTT. Protein sequence: CASSAETGKLTDTQYF.

The chain couples TRBV28 to TRBJ1-1; D is undetermined. Between the trimmed V and J ends, which lost 6 bases and 1 base, there was a span of 9 bases. The V gene's germline CDR1 is MDHEN and CDR2 SYDVKM. The CDR3 covers 13 residues. CDR3 nucleotide sequence: TGTGCCAGCAGCGCCTTGGAGAACACTGAAGCTTTCTTT. Translation gives CASSALENTEAFF.

The chain uses TRBV2 and TRBJ2-5; D is unclear. The CDR3 totals 12 residues. V was clipped by 6 bases and J by 3 bases, with 8 bases between them. Germline lookup yields CDR1 SNHLY and CDR2 FYNNEI. The CDR3 spells CASRDLKETQYF. In DNA, the CDR3 is TGTGCCAGCAGGGACCTTAAAGAGACCCAGTACTTC.

This clonotype occurred many times. The rearrangement joins TRBV12-3 or TRBV12-4 to TRBJ2-3, with D maybe TRBD2 (6 bases). Trimming took 6 bases from V and 3 from J, leaving 16 bases between them. This CDR3 contains 15 residues. In nucleotides, the CDR3 is TGTGCCAGCAGGACGGGGGACGATGGGACAGATACGCAGTATTTT. Amino acid sequence: CASRTGDDGTDTQYF.

The V gene is TRBV20-1, the J gene TRBJ2-5; the match to TRBD2 covers 9 bases. This CDR3 has 15 residues. The germline gives CDR1 DFQATT, CDR2 SNEGSKA (reference sequence). J gave up 3 bases and V 0 bases, and 5 bases lay outside the gene matches. The CDR3 DNA is TGCAGTGCTAGAGATCTGGCTAGCGGGGAAGAGACCCAGTACTTC. It yields the protein CSARDLASGEETQYF.

There are a few counts of this clonotype. The gene calls are TRBV7-6 and TRBJ1-5; D gene uncertain. Germline-derived CDR1 and CDR2 are SGHVS and FNYEAQ. The CDR3 spans 15 residues. V was clipped by 0 bases and J by 4 bases, with 10 bases between them. The CDR3 DNA sequence: TGTGCCAGCAGCTTAGCGAGTGGACTGAATCAGCCCCAGCATTTT. It codes for CASSLASGLNQPQHF.